A single sample is the source of the 16 T cell receptor beta chains below, sequenced in a study of cytomegalovirus exposure and HLA in healthy donors. PCR involved 60 Vbeta and 13 Jbeta primers. Data came from immunoSEQ multiplex PCR; TCRdb stores just in-frame clones and leaves some out. The table includes under 150,000 clones, less than 10% detected once. The sequenced material came from PBMCs. The source is a male donor in good health and CMV-seronegative.

This rearrangement joins TRBV10-3 to TRBJ2-7, with TRBD2 identical over 13 bases. The CDR3 is made up of 20 amino acids. The ends lost 3 bases at V and 3 bases at J; junction bases unmatched: 17. Germline loops: CDR1 ENHRY, CDR2 SYGVKD. This CDR3 reads CAISDTGTSGIAWDFYEQYF. The CDR3 DNA reads as TGTGCCATCAGTGACACCGGGACTAGCGGGATAGCGTGGGACTTCTACGAGCAGTACTTC.

A few counts support this clone. The V and J genes are TRBV28 and TRBJ2-7, with no clear D. CDR1 and CDR2 (germline): MDHEN, SYDVKM. V lost 2 bases and J 2 bases, leaving 7 bases between the germline ends. The CDR3 spans 13 residues. The CDR3 nucleotides read TGTGCCAGCAGTTTAGCGGCCACCTACGAGCAGTACTTC. Amino acid sequence: CASSLAATYEQYF.

This clone has only a few counts. This sequence joins TRBV7-9 and TRBJ1-5; 11 nucleotides line up with TRBD1. The CDR3 has 15 residues. After removal of 5 bases from V and 6 bases from J, the junction contained 6 bases not matched to a gene. CDR1 and CDR2 from the germline V gene are SEHNR and FQNEAQ (reference sequence). The CDR3 region has the DNA TGTGCCAGCAGCCCGGACAGGGGGCTATCTCAGCCCCAGCATTTT. It is translated as CASSPDRGLSQPQHF.

This chain joins TRBV6-1 and TRBJ2-3, with 7 bases that match TRBD1. This CDR3 has 15 amino acids. Germline CDR1 reads MNHNS; CDR2 reads SASEGT. V dropped 5 bases and J dropped 3; count of bases not matched to a gene: 8. CDR3 loop: CASSRAQGQTDTQYF. The CDR3 DNA reads TGTGCCAGCAGTCGGGCACAGGGGCAGACAGATACGCAGTATTTT.

This clone was seen only a few times. The V gene is TRBV7-2, the J gene TRBJ2-7; 12 positions agree with TRBD2. The germline V gene encodes CDR1 SGHTA and CDR2 FQGNSA. The CDR3 sequence is 14 residues long. The trim removed 5 bases at V and 5 bases at J, leaving 4 bases unmatched. CDR3 DNA sequence: TGTGCCAGCAGCCCGACTAGCGGGAGCGACGAGCAGTACTTC. Its translation: CASSPTSGSDEQYF.

This clone was observed a few times. The gene calls are TRBV6-5 and TRBJ2-2, with 12 bases lining up with TRBD1. J lost 7 bases, V lost 6 bases, and 6 bases had no gene match. Germline CDR1 and CDR2: MNHEY and SVGAGI. The CDR3 has 15 residues. The DNA for the CDR3 is TGTGCCAGCAGGGCCGGGACAGGGGGCAACGGGGAGCTGTTTTTT. It encodes CASRAGTGGNGELFF.

This rearrangement joins TRBV15 to TRBJ2-3; D is perhaps TRBD1 (6 bases). Trimming removed 4 bases at V and 6 bases at J, with 20 bases between. Germline assignment: CDR1 LNHNV and CDR2 YYDKDF (reference sequence). CDR3 length: 16 residues. CDR3 amino acids: CATSTTGTQEWDTQYF. The CDR3 coding sequence is TGTGCCACCAGCACTACAGGGACGCAAGAATGGGATACGCAGTATTTT.

This chain uses TRBV6-5 with TRBJ1-2; no reliable D call. The V gene lost 1 base and the J gene lost 0 bases, with 12 bases spanning the gap. From germline, CDR1 is MNHEY and CDR2 SVGAGI. The length of the CDR3 is 16 residues. The DNA for the CDR3 is TGTGCCAGCAGTTACTTCGCGGCAGCGACTAACTATGGCTACACCTTC. Protein product: CASSYFAAATNYGYTF.

This clone was seen more than once but under ten times. The chain links TRBV7-9 to TRBJ1-1; 8 positions match TRBD1. Germline V gene lookup returns CDR1 SEHNR and CDR2 FQNEAQ (reference sequence). This CDR3 spans 16 amino acids. V was clipped by 2 bases and J by 1 base; unmatched bases: 6. CDR3: CASSLWRDRKNTEAFF. The CDR3, as DNA: TGTGCCAGCAGCTTATGGCGGGACAGGAAGAACACTGAAGCTTTCTTT.

Notes on this clone: Other DNA sequences of this sample code for an identical CDR3. V gene TRBV5-1 combines with J gene TRBJ2-5; D uncertain. The CDR3 contains 13 residues. Germline lookup yields CDR1 SGHRS and CDR2 YFSETQ. The V and J ends lost 0 bases and 5 bases respectively, with 8 bases between them. The CDR3 protein is CASSLDLRETQYF. For the CDR3, the DNA is TGCGCCAGCAGCTTGGATTTGCGGGAGACCCAGTACTTC.

This chain links TRBV5-1 with TRBJ1-1, with TRBD1 matching over 8 bases. Germline trimming cut 4 bases from V and 6 bases from J; bases unmatched to any gene: 17. This CDR3 region has 17 residues. In germline, CDR1 is SGHRS, CDR2 YFSETQ. The CDR3: CASSGFGTGGFGAEAFF. The DNA for the CDR3 is TGCGCCAGCAGCGGATTCGGGACAGGAGGCTTTGGGGCTGAAGCTTTCTTT.

The CDR3 region is CASRPEGQGLDTQYF. For the CDR3, the DNA is TGTGCCAGTAGGCCAGAGGGACAGGGCCTAGATACGCAGTATTTT. The V and J genes are TRBV19 and TRBJ2-3, with TRBD1 matching over 9 bases. Germline CDR1 is LNHDA and CDR2 is SQIVND (reference sequence). Trimming cost V 6 bases and J 5 bases; bases outside gene matches: 9. The CDR3 has 15 residues. Full variable domain (rest looked up from reference TRBV19 and TRBJ2-3): DGGITQSPKYLFRKEGQNVTLSCEQNLNHDAMYWYRQDPGQGLRLIYYSQIVNDFQKGDIAEGYSVSREKKESFPLTVTSAQKNPTAFYLCASRPEGQGLDTQYFGPGTRLTVL.

The gene calls are TRBV10-3 and TRBJ2-2, with 8 bases that match TRBD1. The CDR3 covers 15 residues. Looked up from germline, CDR1 is ENHRY and CDR2 is SYGVKD. The V and J ends lost 2 bases and 1 base, in that order; junction bases with no gene match: 0. CDR3 DNA: TGTGCCATCAGTGAGGACAGGGGGAACACCGGGGAGCTGTTTTTT. Its protein is CAISEDRGNTGELFF.

The chain uses TRBV7-2 and TRBJ1-1, with 7 bases matching TRBD1. The CDR3 runs 14 residues. From germline, CDR1 is SGHTA and CDR2 FQGNSA. Losses at the gene ends were 3 bases for V and 4 bases for J; bases not matched to a gene: 5. The CDR3 is CASSLMTGLTEAFF. The CDR3 nucleotides are TGTGCCAGCAGCTTGATGACAGGGCTCACTGAAGCTTTCTTT.

This clone came up a few times. J is TRBJ2-7 and V is TRBV7-3, with 7 bases aligning to TRBD1. There are 14 residues in the CDR3. Germline CDR1 SGHTA, CDR2 FQGTGA. V was pared by 2 bases and J by 7 bases, with 8 bases of the junction left unmatched. This CDR3 is CASSLEGAVGEQYF. The CDR3 nucleotides are TGTGCCAGCAGCTTAGAGGGGGCGGTTGGGGAGCAGTACTTC.

In its sample, this clone was seen a few times. A junction boundary mismatches the germline segment, possibly from a read error. The J gene is TRBJ2-5, the V gene TRBV11-1; D not resolved. The V gene's germline CDR1 is SGHAT and CDR2 FQDESV (reference sequence). The length of the CDR3 is 13 residues. CDR3 residues: CAGSLLSGWTQYF. The CDR3 nucleotides read TGTGCCGGCAGTTTACTGAGTGGTTGGACCCAGTACTTC.